Presented here are 3 T cell receptor beta chains from one specimen sequenced in a study of T cell responses to AZD1222 COVID-19 vaccine. Using immunoSEQ multiplex PCR, the repertoire was profiled, and TCRdb retains in-frame clones only, with some absent. The table lists 140,000 to 150,000 clones, approximately 92% of them singletons. Sample: peripheral blood, taken 28 days after the second AZD1222 dose. Receptor source: an adult who received the AZD1222 COVID-19 vaccine.

The V call is TRBV14, the J call TRBJ1-2; a possible D gene is TRBD1 (5 bases). This CDR3 is 13 amino acids long. The germline V gene has CDR1 SGHDN and CDR2 FVKESK. V shed 4 bases and J shed 2 bases, with 8 bases lying between them. CDR3 in amino acids: CASSPAGNYGYTF. The CDR3 DNA reads as TGTGCCAGCAGCCCGGCAGGGAACTATGGCTACACCTTC.

The V and J genes are TRBV5-6 and TRBJ2-2; 11 positions agree with TRBD1. The V gene's germline CDR1 is SGHDT and CDR2 YYEEEE. V shed 1 base, J shed 4 bases, and the junction held 3 bases outside the gene matches. The CDR3 spans 16 residues. CDR3 coding DNA: TGTGCCAGCAGCTTGTTGGGACAGGGGGGCACCGGGGAGCTGTTTTTT. It translates to CASSLLGQGGTGELFF.

CDR3 in amino acids: CASSLPVGSGNYEQYF. In DNA, the CDR3 is TGTGCCAGCAGCCTACCCGTGGGTAGCGGGAACTACGAGCAGTACTTC. The chain employs TRBV11-2 and TRBJ2-7; 8 positions agree with TRBD2. This CDR3 comprises 16 residues. The germline gives CDR1 SGHAT, CDR2 FQNNGV. The ends lost 5 bases at V and 3 bases at J; junction bases unmatched: 12.